The subject of this entry is one T cell receptor beta chain. CDR1 and CDR2 from the germline V gene are LNHDA and SQIVND (reference sequence). This CDR3 region has 12 residues. V was cut by 1 base and J by 7 bases, with 7 bases left in between. Original handling: From reference gene primer amplification, estimates of nucleated cell counts were derived. Sequenced by immunoSEQ multiplex PCR; TCRdb stores in-frame clones only, minus some. V and J calls and clone size are those listed in that table; D and trimming were worked out from the DNA. This sample yields some 150,000 clones, of which around 84% are seen a single time; approximately 8.2% belongs to the top ten. These data are taken from a study of blood T cell repertoires in COVID-19.

The genes are TRBV19 and TRBJ1-2, with a weak D call TRBD1 (6 bases). Sequenced sample: peripheral blood. The TCR was taken from a woman aged 55-69 years with acute or convalescent COVID-19. CDR3 DNA sequence: TGTGCCAGTAGTATAGCCAGGGGTGGCTACACCTTC. This encodes CASSIARGGYTF.